Reported below is one T cell receptor (beta chain). Its antigen is currently not known. The record has no base qualities; no much larger clone is one base away. The sample comes from a study of a mutant IDH1 vaccine in newly diagnosed glioma (dated by TCRdb to the early 2020s). At the level of the whole study: In the chemotherapy-containing groups, vaccination started alongside temozolomide cycles, whereas in patients who had radiotherapy alone it started 4-6 weeks after radiotherapy. Of the approximately 33 treated patients, 62.5% were male and roughly 38% were female, and a mean age of roughly 37 years was recorded. Before enrollment, most patients had been given radiochemotherapy with temozolomide as standard therapy, while the rest had received either radiotherapy alone or temozolomide alone. The week-35 safety follow-up took place at visit V12, and the week-47 end of study took place at visit V13. Six visits were used for peripheral blood collection: V03 (baseline), V05, V07, V10, V12 and V13. Longitudinal TCRB deep sequencing was done for about two dozen treated patients, wherever samples were available for exploratory analyses. The paper's findings and limits, for the study overall: Selection of PBMC samples for TCRB deep sequencing was based on availability. Vaccine-induced immune responses across multiple MHC alleles were detected in 93.3% of patients. No apparent relationship was observed between pseudoprogression and alterations in the top peripheral T cell clonotypes detected by TCRB sequencing. The authors noted that analyses of patient blood samples could not be reproduced because of sample limitations.

The sample's time point label is to be understood as: week 35, safety follow-up. A 20-mer mutant IDH1 peptide at 300 micrograms in Montanide made up each vaccine dose, which was injected subcutaneously together with topical imiquimod. Across visits V03 through V10, patients got a total of eight vaccinations, given in weeks 1, 3, 5, 7, 11, 15, 19 and 23. The donors had newly diagnosed IDH1-mutant astrocytomas of WHO grade 3 or 4 that showed loss of nuclear ATRX. The samples were drawn from NOA16, a multicentre, single-arm, open-label phase I trial in Germany that tested a mutant IDH1 peptide vaccine in humans for the first time. Genomic DNA for TCRB sequencing was extracted from EDTA blood using the DNeasy Blood and Tissue Kit. The library was made by the immunoSEQ multiplex PCR assay. Following the manufacturer's protocol, the hsTCRB Kit was used to amplify rearranged TCR beta chain sequences. Sequencing of TCRB libraries was carried out on an Illumina MiSeq. Per the original workflow: The proprietary platform of the kit vendor was used for demultiplexing, trimming and gene mapping. TCRdb took this table from immuneACCESS and kept in-frame rearrangements with V and J called. Such tables lack part of the clones; where checked against another copy, unresolved V genes explain under half of the gap, and the rest is unexplained. The V and J calls and clone size are taken from that table; D and trimming were inferred from the DNA. The sample table records fewer than 90,000 clones; 80% to 85% of these occur just once. The ten largest clones capture 9.5% to 15% of the sample.

Per the germline V gene, MDHEN is the CDR1 and SYDVKM is the CDR2. V lost 4 bases and J lost 7 bases, and the count of bases not matched to a germline gene is 10. Its CDR3 holds 18 amino acids, cysteine through phenylalanine. Only the CDR3 DNA is retained, 54 bases long and in frame from the first base. The sample in question was PBMCs, obtained from a glioma patient whose treatment included an IDH1 peptide vaccine. The receptor chain draws on TRBV28 and TRBJ2-1, with 16 bases aligning to TRBD2. This TCR derives from a man younger than 35 with glioma. In nucleotide form, the sequence is TGTGCCAGCAGTTCCTCGGGACTAGCGGGAGGGCCTGAAAATGAGCAGTTCTTC. This sequence encodes CASSSSGLAGGPENEQFF.